This TCR beta chain was found in a study of T cell responses to AZD1222 COVID-19 vaccine. The study's findings and limits: Only six people who got AZD1222 tested seropositive at baseline.

The CDR3 sequence is 14 residues long. Germline loops: CDR1 MNHEY, CDR2 SVGAGI. Trimming took 5 bases from V and 2 from J; bases not matched to a gene: 5. TCRdb's table, derived via immunoSEQ multiplex PCR, lists solely in-frame clones and lacks some. The sample gives 70,000 to 95,000 clones, 80% of which show up once; 22% is in the top ten. The table lists this clone with a count of one. Its antigen is currently unknown. The sequencing here drew on peripheral blood, taken on day 0 of AZD1222 vaccination. The TCR was taken from an adult in good health. V usage is TRBV6-5 and J usage is TRBJ2-7; 8 positions match TRBD1. The CDR3, as DNA: TGTGCCAGCAGTCCCGGGACAGGACCCTACGAGCAGTACTTC. Protein: CASSPGTGPYEQYF.